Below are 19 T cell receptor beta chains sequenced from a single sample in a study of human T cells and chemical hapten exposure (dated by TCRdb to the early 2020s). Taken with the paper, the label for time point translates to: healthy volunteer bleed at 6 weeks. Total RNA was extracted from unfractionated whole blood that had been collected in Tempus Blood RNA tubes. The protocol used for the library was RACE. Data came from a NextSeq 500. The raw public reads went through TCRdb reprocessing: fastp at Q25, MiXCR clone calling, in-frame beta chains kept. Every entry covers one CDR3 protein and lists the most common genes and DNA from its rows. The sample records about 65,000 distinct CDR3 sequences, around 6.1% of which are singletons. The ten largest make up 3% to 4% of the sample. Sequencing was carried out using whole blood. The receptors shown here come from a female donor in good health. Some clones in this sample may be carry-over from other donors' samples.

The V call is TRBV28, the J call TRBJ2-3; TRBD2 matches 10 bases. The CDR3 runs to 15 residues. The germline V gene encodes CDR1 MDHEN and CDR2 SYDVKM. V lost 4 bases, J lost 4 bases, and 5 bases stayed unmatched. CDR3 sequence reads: CASSSSGSRADTQYF. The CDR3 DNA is TGTGCCAGCAGTTCTAGCGGGAGCAGGGCAGATACGCAGTATTTT.

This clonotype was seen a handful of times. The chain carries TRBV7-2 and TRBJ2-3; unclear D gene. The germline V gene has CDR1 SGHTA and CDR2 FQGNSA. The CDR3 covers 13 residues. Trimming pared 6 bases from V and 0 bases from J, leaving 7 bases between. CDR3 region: CASRHSSTDTQYF. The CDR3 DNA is TGTGCCAGCAGACATTCCAGCACAGATACGCAGTATTTT.

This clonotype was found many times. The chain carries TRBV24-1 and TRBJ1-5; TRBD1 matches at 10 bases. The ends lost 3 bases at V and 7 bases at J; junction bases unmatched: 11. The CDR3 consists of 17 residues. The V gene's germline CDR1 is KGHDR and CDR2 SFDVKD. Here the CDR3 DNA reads TGTGCCACCAGTGATGCCCCGGGACAGGGGTTTTCCCAGCCCCAGCATTTT. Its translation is CATSDAPGQGFSQPQHF.

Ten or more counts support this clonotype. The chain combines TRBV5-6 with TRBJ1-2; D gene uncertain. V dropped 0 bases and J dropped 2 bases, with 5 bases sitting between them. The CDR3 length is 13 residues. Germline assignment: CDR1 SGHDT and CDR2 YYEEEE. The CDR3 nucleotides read TGTGCCAGCAGCTTGGAACAGAACTATGGCTACACCTTC. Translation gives CASSLEQNYGYTF. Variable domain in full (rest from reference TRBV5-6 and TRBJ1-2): DAGVTQSPTHLIKTRGQQVTLRCSPKSGHDTVSWYQQALGQGPQFIFQYYEEEERQRGNFPDRFSGHQFPNYSSELNVNALLLGDSALYLCASSLEQNYGYTFGSGTRLTVV.

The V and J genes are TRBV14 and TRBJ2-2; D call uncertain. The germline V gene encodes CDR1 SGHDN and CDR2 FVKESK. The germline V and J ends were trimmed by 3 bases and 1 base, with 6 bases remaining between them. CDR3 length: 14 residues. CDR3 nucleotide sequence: TGTGCCAGCAGCCAGGAATGGAACACCGGGGAGCTGTTTTTT. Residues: CASSQEWNTGELFF.

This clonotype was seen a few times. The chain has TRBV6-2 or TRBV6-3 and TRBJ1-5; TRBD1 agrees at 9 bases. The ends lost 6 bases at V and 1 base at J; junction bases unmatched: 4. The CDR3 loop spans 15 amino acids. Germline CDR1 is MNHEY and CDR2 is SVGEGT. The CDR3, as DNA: TGTGCCAGCAGGGGACAGGGAGCAAGCAATCAGCCCCAGCATTTT. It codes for CASRGQGASNQPQHF.

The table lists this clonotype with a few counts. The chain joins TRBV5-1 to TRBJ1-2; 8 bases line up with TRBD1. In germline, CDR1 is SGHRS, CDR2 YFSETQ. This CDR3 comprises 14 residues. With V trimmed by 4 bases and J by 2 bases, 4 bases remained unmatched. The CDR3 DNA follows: TGCGCCAGCAGCCAAGGACAGGGAAACTATGGCTACACCTTC. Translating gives CASSQGQGNYGYTF.

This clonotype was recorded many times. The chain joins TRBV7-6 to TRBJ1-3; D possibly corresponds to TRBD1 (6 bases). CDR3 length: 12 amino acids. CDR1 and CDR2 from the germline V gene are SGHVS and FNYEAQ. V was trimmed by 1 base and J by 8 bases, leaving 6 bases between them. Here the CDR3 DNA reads TGTGCCAGCAGCTTAGAGGGGGACACCATATATTTT. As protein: CASSLEGDTIYF.

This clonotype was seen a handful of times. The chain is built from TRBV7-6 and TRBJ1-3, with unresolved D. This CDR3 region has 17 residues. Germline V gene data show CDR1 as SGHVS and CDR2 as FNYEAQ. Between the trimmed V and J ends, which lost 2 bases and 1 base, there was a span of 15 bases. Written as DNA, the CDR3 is TGTGCCAGCAGCTTACACCGCCCCGAGACGTCTGGAAACACCATATATTTT. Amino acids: CASSLHRPETSGNTIYF.

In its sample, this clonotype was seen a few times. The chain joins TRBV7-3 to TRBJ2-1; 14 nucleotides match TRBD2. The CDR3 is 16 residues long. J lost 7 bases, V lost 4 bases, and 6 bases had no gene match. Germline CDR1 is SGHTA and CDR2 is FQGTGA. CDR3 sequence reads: CASSSSGTSGRNEQFF. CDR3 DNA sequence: TGTGCCAGCAGCTCCTCAGGGACTAGCGGGAGAAATGAGCAGTTCTTC. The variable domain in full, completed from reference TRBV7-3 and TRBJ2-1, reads GAGVSQTPSNKVTEKGKYVELRCDPISGHTALYWYRQSLGQGPEFLIYFQGTGAADDSGLPNDRFFAVRPEGSVSTLKIQRTERGDSAVYLCASSSSGTSGRNEQFFGPGTRLTVL.

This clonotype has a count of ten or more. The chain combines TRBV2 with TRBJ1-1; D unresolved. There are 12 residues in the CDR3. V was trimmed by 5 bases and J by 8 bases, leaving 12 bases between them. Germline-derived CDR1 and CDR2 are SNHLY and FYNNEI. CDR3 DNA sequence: TGTGCCAGCAGTAAGGACGGAGGAGAAGCTTTCTTT. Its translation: CASSKDGGEAFF.

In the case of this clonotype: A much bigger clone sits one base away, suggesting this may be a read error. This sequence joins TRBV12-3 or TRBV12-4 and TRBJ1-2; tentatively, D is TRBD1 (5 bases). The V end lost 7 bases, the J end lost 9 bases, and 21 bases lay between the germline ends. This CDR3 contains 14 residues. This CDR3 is CASNSRRAGGSYTF. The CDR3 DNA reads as TGTGCCAGCAATTCCCGGAGGGCCGGGGGGAGCTACACCTTC.

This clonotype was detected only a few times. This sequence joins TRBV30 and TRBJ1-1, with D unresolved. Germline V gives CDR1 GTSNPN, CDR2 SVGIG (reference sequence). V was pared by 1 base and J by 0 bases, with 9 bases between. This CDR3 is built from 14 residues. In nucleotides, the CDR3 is TGTGCCTGGAGTGCCGGACCGATGAACACTGAAGCTTTCTTT. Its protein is CAWSAGPMNTEAFF.

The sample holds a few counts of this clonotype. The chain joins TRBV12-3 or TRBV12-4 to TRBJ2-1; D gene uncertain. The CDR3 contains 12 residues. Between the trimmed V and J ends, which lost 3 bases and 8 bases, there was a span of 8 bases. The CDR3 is CASSLSPHEQFF. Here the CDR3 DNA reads TGTGCCAGCAGTTTGTCCCCACATGAGCAGTTCTTC.

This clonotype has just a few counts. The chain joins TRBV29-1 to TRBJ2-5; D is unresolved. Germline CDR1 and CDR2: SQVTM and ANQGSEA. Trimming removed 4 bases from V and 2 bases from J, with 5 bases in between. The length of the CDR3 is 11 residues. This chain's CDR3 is CSVGEQETQYF. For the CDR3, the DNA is TGCAGCGTTGGGGAACAAGAGACCCAGTACTTC. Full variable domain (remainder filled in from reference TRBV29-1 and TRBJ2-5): SAVISQKPSRDICQRGTSLTIQCQVDSQVTMMFWYRQQPGQSLTLIATANQGSEATYESGFVIDKFPISRPNLTFSTLTVSNMSPEDSSIYLCSVGEQETQYFGPGTRLLVL.

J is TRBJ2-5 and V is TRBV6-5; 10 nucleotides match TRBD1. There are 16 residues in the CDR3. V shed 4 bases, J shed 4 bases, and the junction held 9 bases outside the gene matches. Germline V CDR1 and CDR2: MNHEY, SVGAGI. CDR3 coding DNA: TGTGCCAGCAGTTCTTATTCGACAGGGGGCCGAGAGACCCAGTACTTC. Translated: CASSSYSTGGRETQYF.

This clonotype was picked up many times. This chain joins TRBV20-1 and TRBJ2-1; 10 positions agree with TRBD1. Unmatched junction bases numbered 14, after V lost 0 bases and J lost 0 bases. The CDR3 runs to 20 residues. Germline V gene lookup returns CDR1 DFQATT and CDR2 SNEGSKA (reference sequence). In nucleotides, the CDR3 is TGCAGTGCTAGAGACCCGGCGGGGACAGGGGCAATGAGCTCCTACAATGAGCAGTTCTTC. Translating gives CSARDPAGTGAMSSYNEQFF.

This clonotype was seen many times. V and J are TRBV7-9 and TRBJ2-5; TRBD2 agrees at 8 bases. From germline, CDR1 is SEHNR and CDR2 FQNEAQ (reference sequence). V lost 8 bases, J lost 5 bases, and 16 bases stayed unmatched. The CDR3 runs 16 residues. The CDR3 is CASSGGAGGRFETQYF. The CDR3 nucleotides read TGTGCCAGCTCCGGAGGTGCGGGGGGTCGTTTTGAGACCCAGTACTTC.

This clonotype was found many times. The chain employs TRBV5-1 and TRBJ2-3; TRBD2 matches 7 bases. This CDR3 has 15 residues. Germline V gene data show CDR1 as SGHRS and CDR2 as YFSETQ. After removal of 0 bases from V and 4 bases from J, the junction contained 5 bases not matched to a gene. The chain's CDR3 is CASSLVRRESDTQYF. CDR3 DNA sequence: TGCGCCAGCAGCTTGGTAAGGCGGGAGTCAGATACGCAGTATTTT.